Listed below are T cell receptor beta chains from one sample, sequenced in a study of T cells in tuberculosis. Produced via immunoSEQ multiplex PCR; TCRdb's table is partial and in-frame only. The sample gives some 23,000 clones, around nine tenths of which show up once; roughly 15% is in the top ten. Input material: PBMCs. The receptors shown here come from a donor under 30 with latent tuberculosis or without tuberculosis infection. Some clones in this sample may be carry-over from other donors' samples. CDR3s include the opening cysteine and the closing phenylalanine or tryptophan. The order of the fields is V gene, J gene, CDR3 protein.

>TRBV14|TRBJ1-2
CASSQAPGLNYGYTF
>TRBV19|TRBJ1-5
CASRKDRVGNQPQHF
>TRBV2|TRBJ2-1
CASSRDRTTYNEQFF
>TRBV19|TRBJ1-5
CASSIDGNRSGPQHF
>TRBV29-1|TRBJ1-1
CSVIGSSLNTEAFF
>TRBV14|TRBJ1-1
CASSPAGWNTEAFF
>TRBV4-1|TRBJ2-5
CASSQDIVPRGDQYF
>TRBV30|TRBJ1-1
CAWSVRGIRNTEAFF
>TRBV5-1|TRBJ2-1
CASSLAPLASGLAGVDEQFF
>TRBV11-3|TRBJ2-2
CASATGQGAVGELFF
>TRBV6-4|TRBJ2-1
CASSVGTSGRGEQFF
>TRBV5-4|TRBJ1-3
CASSLAAALSGNTIYF
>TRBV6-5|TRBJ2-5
CASSRTVVGVETQYF
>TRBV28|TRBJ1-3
CASTPWGELTSGNTIYF
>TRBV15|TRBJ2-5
CATSREGFRGQETQYF
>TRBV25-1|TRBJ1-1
CASSDGGMVMNTEAFF
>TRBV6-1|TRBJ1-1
CASRTGPNTEAFF
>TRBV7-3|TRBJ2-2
CASSSHVRGFTGELFF
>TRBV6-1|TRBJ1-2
CASSEAAWDRTYGYTF
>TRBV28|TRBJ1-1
CASSLLFVTEAFF
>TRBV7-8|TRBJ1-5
CASSRDLREYSNQPQHF
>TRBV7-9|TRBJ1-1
CASSTGQGVNTEAFF
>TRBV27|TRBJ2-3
CASGPNPPGQPSGTDTQYF
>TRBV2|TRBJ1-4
CAGQGNEKLFF
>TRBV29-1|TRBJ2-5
CSVASGSKETQYF
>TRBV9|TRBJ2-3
CASSVTMSWGQVVSDTQYF
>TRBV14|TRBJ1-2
CASRSSHPMSYTF
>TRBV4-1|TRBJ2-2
CASSRLEYTGELFF
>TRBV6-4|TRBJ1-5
CASSQNSNQPQHF
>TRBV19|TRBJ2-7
CATLSRDSYEQYF
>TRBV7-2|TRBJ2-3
CASSLPGLAVTDTQYF
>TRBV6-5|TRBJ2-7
CASSPGLSEQYF
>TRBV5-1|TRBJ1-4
CASSLAGTGGEKLFF
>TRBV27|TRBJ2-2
CASSSSPLGTGELFF
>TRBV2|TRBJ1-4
CASESQGAVEKLFF
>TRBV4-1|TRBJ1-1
CASVAADDEAFF
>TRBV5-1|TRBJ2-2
CASSQGEVNTGELFF
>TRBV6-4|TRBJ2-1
CASRPGTSGSSYNEQFF